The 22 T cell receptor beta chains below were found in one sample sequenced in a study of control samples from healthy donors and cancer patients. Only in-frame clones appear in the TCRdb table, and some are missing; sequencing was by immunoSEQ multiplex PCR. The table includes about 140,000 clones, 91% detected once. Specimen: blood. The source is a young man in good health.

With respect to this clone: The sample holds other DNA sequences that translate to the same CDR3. As DNA, the CDR3 is TGCAGTGCCGGGGACTACGAGCAGTACTTC. Amino acid sequence: CSAGDYEQYF. The chain combines TRBV20-1 with TRBJ2-7; TRBD2 might be the D (5 bases). The V end lost 6 bases, the J end lost 3 bases, and 6 bases lay between the germline ends. Germline V gene sequence: CDR1 DFQATT, CDR2 SNEGSKA (reference sequence). The CDR3 covers 10 residues.

CDR3 bases: TGCGCCAGCAGCCGCTCGGGGCCCTGGGACGACCTCCACTTT. It translates to CASSRSGPWDDLHF. The chain recombines TRBV4-3 with TRBJ1-6; D perhaps matches TRBD1 (5 bases). The length of the CDR3 is 14 residues. Germline V gene sequence: CDR1 LGHNA, CDR2 YSLEER. Deletions cut 4 bases from V and 15 bases from J, with 19 bases between.

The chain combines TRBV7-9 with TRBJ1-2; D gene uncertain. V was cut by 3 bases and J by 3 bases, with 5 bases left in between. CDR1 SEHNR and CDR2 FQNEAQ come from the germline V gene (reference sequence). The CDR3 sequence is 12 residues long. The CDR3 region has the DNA TGTGCCAGCAGCTTCGGGGACTATGGCTACACCTTC. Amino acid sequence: CASSFGDYGYTF.

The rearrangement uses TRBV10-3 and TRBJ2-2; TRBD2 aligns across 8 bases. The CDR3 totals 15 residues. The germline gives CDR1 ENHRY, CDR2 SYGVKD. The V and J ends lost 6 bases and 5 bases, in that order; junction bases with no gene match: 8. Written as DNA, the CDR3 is TGTGCCATCAGCACGGGACTAGGGGGGACCGGGGAGCTGTTTTTT. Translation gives CAISTGLGGTGELFF.

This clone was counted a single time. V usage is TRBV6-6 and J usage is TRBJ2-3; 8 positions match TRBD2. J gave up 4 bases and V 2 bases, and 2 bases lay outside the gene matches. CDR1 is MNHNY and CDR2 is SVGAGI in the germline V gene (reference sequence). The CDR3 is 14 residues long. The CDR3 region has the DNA TGTGCCAGCAGTTACGCGGGGGGTGCAGATACGCAGTATTTT. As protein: CASSYAGGADTQYF.

This CDR3 is CASSLASPGTEQYF. In DNA, the CDR3 is TGTGCCAGCAGCTTAGCGTCCCCGGGTACCGAGCAGTACTTC. The chain has TRBV7-9 and TRBJ2-7, with D hard to call. The CDR3 loop spans 14 amino acids. V lost 0 bases, J lost 6 bases, and 12 bases lay in between. Germline V gives CDR1 SEHNR, CDR2 FQNEAQ (reference sequence). The full variable domain, its missing parts supplied by reference TRBV7-9 and TRBJ2-7, is DTGVSQNPRHKITKRGQNVTFRCDPISEHNRLYWYRQTLGQGPEFLTYFQNEAQLEKSRLLSDRFSAERPKGSFSTLEIQRTEQGDSAMYLCASSLASPGTEQYFGPGTRLTVT.

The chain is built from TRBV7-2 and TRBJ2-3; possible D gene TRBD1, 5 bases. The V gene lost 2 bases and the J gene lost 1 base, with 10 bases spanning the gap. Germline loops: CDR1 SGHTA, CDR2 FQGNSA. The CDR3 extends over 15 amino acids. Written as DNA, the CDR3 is TGTGCCAGCAGCTTACAGGGCGCGGGCACAGATACGCAGTATTTT. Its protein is CASSLQGAGTDTQYF.

In DNA, the CDR3 is TGCGCCAGCAGCCAGCTCCAGGGACAGGGGGGAGATGAGCAGTTCTTC. Protein sequence: CASSQLQGQGGDEQFF. The rearrangement uses TRBV4-1 and TRBJ2-1, with 11 bases that match TRBD1. Germline trimming cut 3 bases from V and 8 bases from J; bases unmatched to any gene: 9. The germline V gene has CDR1 MGHRA and CDR2 YSYEKL. The CDR3 length is 16 residues.

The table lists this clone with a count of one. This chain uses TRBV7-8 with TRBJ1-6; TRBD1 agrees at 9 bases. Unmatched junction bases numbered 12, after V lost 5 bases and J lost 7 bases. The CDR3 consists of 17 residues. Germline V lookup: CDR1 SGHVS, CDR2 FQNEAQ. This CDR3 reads CASSQNTGTGPNSPLHF. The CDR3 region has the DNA TGTGCCAGCAGCCAAAATACCGGGACAGGGCCCAATTCACCCCTCCACTTT.

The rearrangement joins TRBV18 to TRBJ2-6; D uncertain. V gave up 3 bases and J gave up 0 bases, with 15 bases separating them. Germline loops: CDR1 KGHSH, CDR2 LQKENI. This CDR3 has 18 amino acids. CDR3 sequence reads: CASSPSLVALSGANVLTF. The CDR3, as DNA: TGTGCCAGCTCACCGAGTTTGGTGGCCCTCTCTGGGGCCAACGTCCTGACTTTC.

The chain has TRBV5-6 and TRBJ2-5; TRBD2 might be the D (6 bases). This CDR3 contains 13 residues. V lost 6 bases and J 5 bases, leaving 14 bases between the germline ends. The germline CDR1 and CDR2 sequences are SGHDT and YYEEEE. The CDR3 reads CASTYSGLETQYF. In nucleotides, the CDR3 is TGTGCCAGCACTTATTCGGGACTCGAGACCCAGTACTTC.

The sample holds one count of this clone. The CDR3 here is CATPSQGFLFGAFVTNEKLFF. CDR3 DNA: TGTGCCACCCCTTCGCAGGGTTTTTTGTTCGGGGCGTTTGTTACTAATGAAAAACTGTTTTTT. This chain links TRBV24-1 with TRBJ1-4; D might be TRBD1 (5 bases). Germline lookup yields CDR1 KGHDR and CDR2 SFDVKD. V lost 9 bases and J 2 bases, leaving 33 bases between the germline ends. The length of the CDR3 is 21 residues.

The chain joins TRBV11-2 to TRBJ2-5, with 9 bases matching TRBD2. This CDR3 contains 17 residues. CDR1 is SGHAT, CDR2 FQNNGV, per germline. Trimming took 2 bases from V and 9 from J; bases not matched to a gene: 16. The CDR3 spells CASSLLLVSGGQPAQYF. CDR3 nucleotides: TGTGCCAGCAGCTTATTGTTGGTTAGCGGGGGCCAGCCGGCCCAGTACTTC.

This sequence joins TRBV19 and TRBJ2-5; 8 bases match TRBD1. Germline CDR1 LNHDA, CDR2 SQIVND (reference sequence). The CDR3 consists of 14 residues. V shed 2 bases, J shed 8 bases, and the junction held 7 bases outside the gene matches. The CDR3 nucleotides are TGTGCCAGTAGTATAATCGGGACAGGAGATACCCAGTACTTC. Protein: CASSIIGTGDTQYF.

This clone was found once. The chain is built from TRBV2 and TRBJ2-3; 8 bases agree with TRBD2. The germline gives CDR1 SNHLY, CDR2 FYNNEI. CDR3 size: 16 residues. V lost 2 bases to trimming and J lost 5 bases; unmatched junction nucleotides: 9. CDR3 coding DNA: TGTGCCAGCAGTGAAATGCGGGGGGCCGAAGGAGATACGCAGTATTTT. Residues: CASSEMRGAEGDTQYF.

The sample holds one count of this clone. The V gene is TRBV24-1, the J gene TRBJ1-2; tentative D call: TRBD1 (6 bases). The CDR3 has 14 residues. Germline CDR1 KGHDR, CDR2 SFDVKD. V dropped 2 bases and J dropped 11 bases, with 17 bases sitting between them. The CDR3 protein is CATSDSTDLRGYTF. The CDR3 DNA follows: TGTGCCACCAGTGATTCGACGGACCTAAGGGGGTACACCTTC.

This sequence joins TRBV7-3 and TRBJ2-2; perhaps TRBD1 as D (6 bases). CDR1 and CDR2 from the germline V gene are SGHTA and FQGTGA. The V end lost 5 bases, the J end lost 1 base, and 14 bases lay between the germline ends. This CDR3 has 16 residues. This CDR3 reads CASSLPPGENTGELFF. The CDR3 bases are TGTGCCAGCAGCCTACCCCCAGGGGAGAACACCGGGGAGCTGTTTTTT.

CDR3 bases: TGTGCCAGCAGTGAATTGTCTCAGGGGAGTTATGGCTACACCTTC. It encodes CASSELSQGSYGYTF. This chain connects TRBV25-1 to TRBJ1-2, with a possible D match to TRBD1 (6 bases). From germline, CDR1 is MGHDK and CDR2 SYGVNS. CDR3 length: 15 residues. V was pared by 1 base and J by 5 bases, with 14 bases between.

CDR3: CASSPIQVPTEAFF. The CDR3 coding sequence is TGTGCCAGCAGCCCAATACAGGTCCCCACTGAAGCTTTCTTT. The chain links TRBV9 to TRBJ1-1; D may be TRBD1 (5 bases). V was shortened by 4 bases and J by 4 bases, with 14 bases between the two germline ends. Germline CDR1 reads SGDLS; CDR2 reads YYNGEE. The CDR3 contains 14 residues.

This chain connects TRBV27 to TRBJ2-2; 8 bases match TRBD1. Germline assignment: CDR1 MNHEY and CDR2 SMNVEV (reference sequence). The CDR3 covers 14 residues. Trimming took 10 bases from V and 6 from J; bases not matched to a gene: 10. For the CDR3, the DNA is TGTGCCACCAGGGACAGGCGAGAATCCGGGGAGCTGTTTTTT. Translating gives CATRDRRESGELFF.

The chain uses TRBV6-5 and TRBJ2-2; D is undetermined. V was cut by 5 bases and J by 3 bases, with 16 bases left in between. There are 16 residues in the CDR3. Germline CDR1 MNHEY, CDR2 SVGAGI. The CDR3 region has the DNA TGTGCCAGCAGTCACTTGCCGGAAACGTACACCGGGGAGCTGTTTTTT. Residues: CASSHLPETYTGELFF.

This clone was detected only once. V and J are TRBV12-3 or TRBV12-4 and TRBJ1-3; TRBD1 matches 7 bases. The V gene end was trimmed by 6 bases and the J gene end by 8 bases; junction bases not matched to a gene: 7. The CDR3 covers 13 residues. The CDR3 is CASSRGRGDTIYF. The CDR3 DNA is TGTGCCAGCAGCCGCGGCAGGGGGGACACCATATATTTT.